This entry describes one T cell receptor (beta chain). Clones were read by immunoSEQ multiplex PCR, and TCRdb kept only the in-frame ones, dropping some. The sample consists of 350,000 to 500,000 clones, around 90% of them appearing once. This sample was included in a study of Ad26.COV2.S vaccination and SARS-CoV-2 variants. The V end lost 5 bases, the J end lost 4 bases, and 18 bases lay between the germline ends. Germline values: CDR1 SGHKS, CDR2 YYEKEE (reference sequence). CDR3 length: 15 amino acids. Regarding treatment: around 19 received Ad26.COV2.S at low or high dose, single or two shots; 5 received placebo; per-sample allocation not given. Sampling was performed 63 days after the first vaccine or placebo injection.

The chain employs TRBV5-5 and TRBJ2-5; possible D gene TRBD1, 5 bases. Sample: peripheral blood, taken in a trial of Ad26.COV2.S vaccine versus placebo. This clonotype was sampled from a person between 18 and 65 years old who received the Ad26.COV2.S COVID-19 vaccine or a placebo. CDR3 sequence: CASRFLTFQGETQYF. As DNA, the CDR3 is TGTGCCAGCAGATTTCTTACTTTCCAGGGAGAGACCCAGTACTTC.